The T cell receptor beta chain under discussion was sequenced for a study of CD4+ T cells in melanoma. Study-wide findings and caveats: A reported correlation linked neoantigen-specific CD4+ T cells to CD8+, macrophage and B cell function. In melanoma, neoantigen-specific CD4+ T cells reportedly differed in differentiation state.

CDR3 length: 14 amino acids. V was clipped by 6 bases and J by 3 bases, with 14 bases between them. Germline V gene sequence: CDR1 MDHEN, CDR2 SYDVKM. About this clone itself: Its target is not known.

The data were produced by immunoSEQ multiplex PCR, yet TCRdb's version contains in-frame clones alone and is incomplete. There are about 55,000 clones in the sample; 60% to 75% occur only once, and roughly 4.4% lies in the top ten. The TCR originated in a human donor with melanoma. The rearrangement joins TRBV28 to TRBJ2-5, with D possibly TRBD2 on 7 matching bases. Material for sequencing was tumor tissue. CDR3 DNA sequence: TGTGCCAGCAGCCCGTCGGGGGGCAAAGAGACCCAGTACTTC. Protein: CASSPSGGKETQYF. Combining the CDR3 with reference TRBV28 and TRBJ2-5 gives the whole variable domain DVKVTQSSRYLVKRTGEKVFLECVQDMDHENMFWYRQDPGLGLRLIYFSYDVKMKEKGDIPEGYSVSREKKERFSLILESASTNQTSMYLCASSPSGGKETQYFGPGTRLLVL.